What follows are 3 T cell receptor beta chains derived from one specimen sequenced in a study of radiotherapy plus CTLA-4 blockade in lung cancer. Libraries were prepared by immunoSEQ multiplex PCR; TCRdb keeps only in-frame clonotypes and omits some of them. Here the sample spans tens of thousands of clones, roughly 81% being singletons. Sequenced material: peripheral blood, taken from a patient treated with radiotherapy plus ipilimumab. These TCRs come from a human donor with non-small cell lung cancer whose response to radiotherapy plus ipilimumab could not be evaluated.

This chain connects TRBV5-1 to TRBJ2-7, with a possible D match to TRBD2 (6 bases). Between the trimmed V and J ends, which lost 7 bases and 0 bases, there was a span of 11 bases. The CDR3 extends over 13 amino acids. Germline V CDR1 and CDR2: SGHRS, YFSETQ. The CDR3 nucleotides read TGCGCCAGCGCTTCGGGGGTCTCCTACGAGCAGTACTTC. Translating it yields CASASGVSYEQYF.

The chain couples TRBV28 to TRBJ1-1; 8 bases agree with TRBD1. The CDR3 covers 18 residues. Per germline, CDR1 MDHEN and CDR2 SYDVKM. V lost 6 bases to trimming and J lost 0 bases; unmatched junction nucleotides: 15. The CDR3 loop reads CASRHPRGRGLLNTEAFF. DNA for the CDR3: TGTGCCAGCAGGCACCCCCGGGGCAGGGGGCTGTTGAACACTGAAGCTTTCTTT.

The rearrangement joins TRBV27 to TRBJ2-4, with D possibly TRBD2 on 5 matching bases. V lost 5 bases and J lost 0, with 14 bases in between. The germline V gene encodes CDR1 MNHEY and CDR2 SMNVEV (reference sequence). CDR3 length: 16 amino acids. In DNA form, the CDR3 reads TGTGCCAGCAGTCCGCAGCGGTCCTTAGCCAAAAACATTCAGTACTTC. Its translation is CASSPQRSLAKNIQYF.